This TCR beta chain was captured in a study of Ad26.COV2.S vaccination and SARS-CoV-2 variants. Turning to the study itself: Once, or twice with 56 days between doses, Ad26.COV2.S was given intramuscularly.

Notes on the study in general: The placebo group had lower spike-specific TCR breadth than the vaccine recipients did.

Treatment of the sample: about 20 received Ad26.COV2.S at low or high dose, single or two shots; 5 received placebo; per-sample allocation not given. Sampling was performed 63 days after the first vaccine or placebo injection. An Ad26 vector expressing Wuhan-strain SARS-CoV-2 spike served as the vaccine. Regarding this clone: Its target is not known.

The germline gives CDR1 MNHNY, CDR2 SVGAGI (reference sequence). With 2 bases removed from V and 4 bases from J, the gap between germline ends came to 12 bases. CDR3 length: 15 residues. Profiling relied on immunoSEQ multiplex PCR, and the TCRdb table lists in-frame clones only, not all of them. The sample lists hundreds of thousands of clones, 89% seen once, with around 2.6% in the top ten. The sequence came from a person aged 18-60 years who received the Ad26.COV2.S COVID-19 vaccine or a placebo. Specimen: peripheral blood, collected in a trial of Ad26.COV2.S vaccine versus placebo. This rearrangement joins TRBV6-6 to TRBJ1-5, with D uncertain. The CDR3 loop is CASSYGLPGNQPQHF. Here the CDR3 DNA reads TGTGCCAGCAGTTACGGGTTGCCAGGAAATCAGCCCCAGCATTTT.